This TCR beta chain appears in the sequencing data of a study of identical twins. A universal primer site was added by template switching, and unique molecular identifiers were carried by the cDNA. In TCRdb, the 5' RACE reads were re-called with MiXCR into one record per CDR3 protein. The table has approximately 500,000 distinct CDR3 sequences, 20% to 25% seen once; the top ten hold around 3%. This clonotype was found a few times. Between the trimmed V and J ends, which lost 0 bases and 5 bases, there was a span of 10 bases. The CDR3 loop spans 14 amino acids. The germline V gene encodes CDR1 LGHNA and CDR2 YNFKEQ. The same specimen was also included in a second study, on T cells expressing NK-cell markers. This second study says: Sorted CD3+CD56+NKG2C+, CD3+CD56+NKG2C- and CD3+CD56-NKG2C+ T cells supplied TCR beta repertoires.

This receptor was obtained from a woman in her late teens or twenties in good health. J is TRBJ1-2 and V is TRBV4-2; D gene ambiguous. Sequencing input: CD4+ T cells sorted from blood. This chain's CDR3 is CASSQDKLTYGYTF. The CDR3 nucleotides read TGTGCCAGCAGCCAAGATAAGCTAACTTATGGCTACACCTTC.